Listed below are T cell receptor beta chains from one sample, sequenced in a study of T-cell reconstitution after alpha-beta-depleted transplantation in children. MiXCR, applied by TCRdb to the PCR reads, yields one record per CDR3 protein. The sample consists of a few hundred thousand distinct CDR3 sequences, approximately 6.9% of them appearing once. Here the sequenced sample was PBMCs, taken before TCRalphabeta/CD19-depleted stem cell transplant. The receptor source for this set is a boy between 2 and 10 years old with acute lymphoblastic leukemia, due to receive a stem cell transplant. The conserved cysteine and the conserved F or W are not part of the CDR3 here.

j_call cdr3_length v_call cdr3_aa
TRBJ2-7 16 TRBV11-1 ASSQALAGGPSSYEQY
TRBJ2-1 12 TRBV7-2 ASSLVRGENEQF
TRBJ2-1 11 TRBV12-3/TRBV12-4 ASRSGGGDEQF
TRBJ2-7 11 TRBV9 ASSAGTEREQY
TRBJ2-2 12 TRBV5-6 ASSLAWETGELF
TRBJ1-3 13 TRBV6-5 ASSPSGTPIDTIY
TRBJ2-1 15 TRBV4-2 ASSQDRASGAFMEQF
TRBJ2-3 13 TRBV12-3/TRBV12-4 ASSSPGLSTDTQY
TRBJ2-1 14 TRBV6-2/TRBV6-3 ASSPLLAGGYNEQF
TRBJ2-5 16 TRBV10-3 AISAGTGVFSYQETQY
TRBJ2-1 14 TRBV12-3/TRBV12-4 ASSLARDRPNNEQF
TRBJ1-5 11 TRBV20-1 SASTGVGQPQH
TRBJ2-3 13 TRBV28 ASIAGQSFTDTQY
TRBJ2-1 10 TRBV14 ASSQVGQGKF
TRBJ2-7 13 TRBV20-1 SARALDRASYEQY
TRBJ1-5 14 TRBV20-1 SGRQGAAFGNQPQH